This T cell receptor (beta chain) was retrieved from a study of CD4 T cells in relation to SARS-CoV-2 and coronaviruses. Study context: The HLA restriction of the shared crossreactive spike epitopes was mapped.

On this clone itself: No antigen is known for it.

Sequencing used immunoSEQ multiplex PCR; TCRdb keeps in-frame clones, though not all of them. This table has just under 20,000 clones, approximately 82% appearing once. Before the COVID-19 pandemic, during about 2010-2018, CD4+ T cells were taken from unexposed donors. Isolation of CD4+ T cells took place after about 9 days in culture. The CDR3 consists of 12 residues. V lost 5 bases and J 5 bases, leaving 9 bases between the germline ends. The clonotype was recovered from a human donor in good health. The specimen sequenced was CD4+ T cells from PBMCs, cultured in vitro. This chain uses TRBV12-3 or TRBV12-4 with TRBJ2-5; D is undetermined. CDR3 sequence (DNA): TGTGCCAGCAGTCCTGGTTCGGAGACCCAGTACTTC. Translated, it gives CASSPGSETQYF.